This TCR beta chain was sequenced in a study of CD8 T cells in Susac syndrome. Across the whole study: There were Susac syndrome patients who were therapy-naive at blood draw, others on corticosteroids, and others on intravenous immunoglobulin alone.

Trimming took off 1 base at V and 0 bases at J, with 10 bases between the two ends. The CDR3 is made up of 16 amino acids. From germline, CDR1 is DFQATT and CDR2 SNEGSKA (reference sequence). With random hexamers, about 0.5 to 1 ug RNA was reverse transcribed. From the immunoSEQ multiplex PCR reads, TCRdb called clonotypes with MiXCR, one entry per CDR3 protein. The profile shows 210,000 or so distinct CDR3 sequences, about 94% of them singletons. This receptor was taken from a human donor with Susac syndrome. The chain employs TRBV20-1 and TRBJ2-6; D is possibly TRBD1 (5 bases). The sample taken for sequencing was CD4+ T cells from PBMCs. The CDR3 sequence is CSARVGAPSGANVLTF. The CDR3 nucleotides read TGCAGTGCTAGAGTAGGGGCCCCCTCTGGGGCCAACGTCCTGACTTTC.